The 21 T cell receptor beta chains in this list originate from one sample, sequenced in a study of blood T cell repertoires in COVID-19 (dated by TCRdb to the early 2020s). Library preparation employed the immunoSEQ multiplex PCR assay. The table was pulled from immuneACCESS by TCRdb, which kept in-frame rearrangements only. Such tables lose some clones; where checked, under half of the loss comes from unresolved V genes, and the rest has no known cause. The sample profile shows tens of thousands of clones; around 81% of them were found once. The ten top clones hold approximately 5% of the sample. Sequencing was done on a sample of peripheral blood. The source is a man aged 50 to 59 with active COVID-19.

This rearrangement joins TRBV29-1 to TRBJ2-4; 11 bases align to TRBD1. Germline V CDR1 and CDR2: SQVTM, ANQGSEA. The CDR3 contains 14 residues. Trimming at V came to 7 bases and at J to 7 bases, leaving 9 bases not matched to a gene. CDR3 in amino acids: CSGGQGATGNIQYF. CDR3 DNA sequence: TGCAGCGGAGGACAGGGGGCGACGGGGAACATTCAGTACTTC.

This clone was detected only a few times. V is TRBV7-8 and J is TRBJ1-1; 10 bases match TRBD1. This CDR3 is built from 12 residues. Germline V gives CDR1 SGHVS, CDR2 FQNEAQ. With 6 bases clipped from V and 7 bases from J, the junction kept 2 bases outside the gene matches. CDR3 residues: CASRRDRGEAFF. CDR3 bases: TGTGCCAGCAGGAGGGACAGGGGTGAAGCTTTCTTT.

This rearrangement joins TRBV6-5 to TRBJ1-2; 8 positions match TRBD1. Germline V gene sequence: CDR1 MNHEY, CDR2 SVGAGI. The CDR3 is made up of 14 amino acids. J lost 4 bases, V lost 9 bases, and 10 bases had no gene match. The CDR3, as DNA: TGTGCCAGTAGAAATGACAGGGGCGGCTATGGCTACACCTTC. It encodes CASRNDRGGYGYTF.

The V call is TRBV7-8, the J call TRBJ2-5, with TRBD1 matching 8 bases. V was pared by 2 bases and J by 4 bases, with 9 bases of the junction left unmatched. The CDR3 consists of 16 residues. The germline V gene has CDR1 SGHVS and CDR2 FQNEAQ. CDR3 region: CASSLSRTGLGETQYF. The CDR3 bases are TGTGCCAGCAGCTTATCCCGGACAGGGTTAGGAGAGACCCAGTACTTC.

This rearrangement joins TRBV7-2 to TRBJ2-3, with 8 bases that match TRBD2. The ends lost 3 bases at V and 1 base at J; junction bases unmatched: 12. The CDR3 contains 18 residues. CDR1 SGHTA and CDR2 FQGNSA come from the germline V gene. For the CDR3, the DNA is TGTGCCAGCAGCTTGCCCCGCGGGGGTAGCGGGGGCACAGATACGCAGTATTTT. Translating it yields CASSLPRGGSGGTDTQYF.

Written as DNA, the CDR3 is TGTGCCACCAGCAGAATCTATCAGCCCCAGCATTTT. It encodes CATSRIYQPQHF. The genes are TRBV15 and TRBJ1-5; D call uncertain. V lost 2 bases, J lost 5 bases, and 4 bases lay in between. There are 12 residues in the CDR3. Germline V gene lookup returns CDR1 LNHNV and CDR2 YYDKDF (reference sequence). Together with reference TRBV15 and TRBJ1-5, the CDR3 gives the full variable domain: DAMVIQNPRYQVTQFGKPVTLSCSQTLNHNVMYWYQQKSSQAPKLLFHYYDKDFNNEADTPDNFQSRRPNTSFCFLDIRSPGLGDTAMYLCATSRIYQPQHFGDGTRLSIL.

V is TRBV4-3 and J is TRBJ1-5; D is unclear. CDR3 length equals 15 residues. V lost 1 base, J lost 9 bases, and 16 bases lay in between. The germline gives CDR1 LGHNA, CDR2 YSLEER. The CDR3 sequence is CASSQVLRGNTPQHF. CDR3 in DNA: TGCGCCAGCAGCCAAGTCCTTAGAGGGAACACGCCCCAGCATTTT.

The genes are TRBV12-3 or TRBV12-4 and TRBJ2-1; 7 nucleotides agree with TRBD1. V lost 6 bases, J lost 8 bases, and 4 bases stayed unmatched. CDR3 length: 12 amino acids. The CDR3 region is CASRHRGDEQFF. The CDR3, as DNA: TGTGCCAGCAGACACAGGGGCGATGAGCAGTTCTTC.

This clone was observed once. This chain links TRBV7-2 with TRBJ1-3; D call uncertain. CDR1 SGHTA and CDR2 FQGNSA come from the germline V gene. The CDR3 spans 14 residues. Trimming stripped 2 bases from V and 0 bases from J, with 5 bases between. This CDR3 is CASSLRGSGNTIYF. As DNA, the CDR3 is TGTGCCAGCAGCTTACGAGGCTCTGGAAACACCATATATTTT.

The genes are TRBV7-3 and TRBJ2-6; possibly TRBD1 for D (6 bases). Trimming cost V 5 bases and J 0 bases, with 11 bases left between them. Germline CDR1 is SGHTA and CDR2 is FQGTGA. The CDR3 is 16 amino acids. CDR3 region: CASSRGHHSGANVLTF. Written as DNA, the CDR3 is TGTGCCAGCAGCCGGGGACACCACTCTGGGGCCAACGTCCTGACTTTC.

The chain combines TRBV28 with TRBJ1-3, with D unclear. V was pared by 6 bases and J by 2 bases, with 17 bases between. Germline V gene sequence: CDR1 MDHEN, CDR2 SYDVKM. The CDR3 contains 16 residues. The CDR3 here is CASRPTPGGAGNTIYF. The CDR3 DNA follows: TGTGCCAGCAGGCCTACACCGGGTGGAGCTGGAAACACCATATATTTT.

The CDR3 DNA reads as TGCGCCAGCAGCAGACAACAGGGTCGGAACACCGGGGAGCTGTTTTTT. As protein: CASSRQQGRNTGELFF. The chain links TRBV5-1 to TRBJ2-2; tentatively, D is TRBD1 (6 bases). This CDR3 comprises 16 residues. V lost 4 bases to trimming and J lost 1 base, with 14 bases between them. Germline CDR1 and CDR2: SGHRS and YFSETQ.

This chain's CDR3 is CATSRAEETQYF. CDR3 DNA: TGTGCCACCAGCAGGGCAGAAGAGACCCAGTACTTC. This chain links TRBV15 with TRBJ2-5, with no clear D. The V end was cut by 3 bases, the J end by 3 bases, with 5 bases between. Per the germline V gene, CDR1 is LNHNV and CDR2 is YYDKDF (reference sequence). This CDR3 region has 12 residues. Filled out from reference TRBV15 and TRBJ2-5, the complete variable domain reads DAMVIQNPRYQVTQFGKPVTLSCSQTLNHNVMYWYQQKSSQAPKLLFHYYDKDFNNEADTPDNFQSRRPNTSFCFLDIRSPGLGDTAMYLCATSRAEETQYFGPGTRLLVL.

The chain has TRBV3-1 (or the pseudogene TRBV3-2) and TRBJ2-3; TRBD1 aligns across 8 bases. Germline V lookup: CDR1 LGHDT, CDR2 YNNKEL (reference sequence). V lost 6 bases, J lost 5 bases, and 7 bases stayed unmatched. The CDR3 loop spans 14 amino acids. CDR3 nucleotide sequence: TGTGCCAGCAGACCCTCTGGACAGGGAGATACGCAGTATTTT. Translating it yields CASRPSGQGDTQYF.

This clone was observed once. The CDR3 protein is CASSELAGNTGELFF. For the CDR3, the DNA is TGTGCCAGCAGTGAACTAGCGGGGAACACCGGGGAGCTGTTTTTT. The chain is built from TRBV6-4 and TRBJ2-2; TRBD2 matches 9 bases. J lost 1 base, V lost 3 bases, and 0 bases had no gene match. From germline, CDR1 is MRHNA and CDR2 SNTAGT. CDR3 length equals 15 residues.

This chain connects TRBV28 to TRBJ2-7; 8 positions agree with TRBD2. V lost 6 bases and J lost 4; bases outside the gene matches: 11. The germline V gene encodes CDR1 MDHEN and CDR2 SYDVKM. The CDR3 spans 15 residues. As DNA, the CDR3 is TGTGCCAGCAGCACGCCGGCCAGCGGGAGTTACGAGCAGTACTTC. Its translation: CASSTPASGSYEQYF.

The sample holds one count of this clone. The rearrangement uses TRBV18 and TRBJ2-2; perhaps TRBD1 as D (6 bases). The CDR3 covers 15 residues. Trimming removed 5 bases at V and 1 base at J, with 11 bases between. The germline CDR1 and CDR2 sequences are KGHSH and LQKENI. For the CDR3, the DNA is TGTGCCAGCTCAACGGACAGAGTGAACACCGGGGAGCTGTTTTTT. Its translation is CASSTDRVNTGELFF. The full variable domain, rest sourced from reference TRBV18 and TRBJ2-2, is NAGVMQNPRHLVRRRGQEARLRCSPMKGHSHVYWYRQLPEEGLKFMVYLQKENIIDESGMPKERFSAEFPKEGPSILRIQQVVRGDSAAYFCASSTDRVNTGELFFGEGSRLTVL.

This clone occurred a few times. V and J are TRBV21-1 and TRBJ2-1; TRBD2, the table's D call, was not compared with the DNA. TRBV21-1 is labeled a pseudogene. The CDR3 extends over 16 amino acids. CDR3 sequence: CASSKGLDSSYNEQFF. As DNA, the CDR3 is TGTGCCAGCAGCAAAGGACTAGATAGCTCCTACAATGAGCAGTTCTTC.

The chain couples TRBV21-1 to TRBJ2-7; the table's D call TRBD2 went unverified against the DNA. TRBV21-1 is described as a pseudogene. The length of the CDR3 is 15 residues. Here the CDR3 DNA reads TGTGCCAGCAGCAAAGGACTAGCGAATAACTACGAGCAGTACTTC. Residues: CASSKGLANNYEQYF.

The chain is built from TRBV6-5 and TRBJ2-7; D gene uncertain. Germline-derived CDR1 and CDR2 are MNHEY and SVGAGI. CDR3 length equals 13 residues. Trimming pared 7 bases from V and 5 bases from J, leaving 15 bases between. The CDR3 DNA reads TGTGCCAGCAAGGTCGCAGGATTTGACGAGCAGTACTTC. Translated, it gives CASKVAGFDEQYF.

This chain uses TRBV21-1 with TRBJ2-7; TRBD2 was called by the table and not checked on the DNA. TRBV21-1 is labeled a pseudogene. The CDR3 has 14 residues. CDR3 coding DNA: TGTGCCAGCAGCAAAGACCGGTTAACCTACGAGCAGTACTTC. Translating it yields CASSKDRLTYEQYF.